Listed below are T cell receptor beta chains from one sample, sequenced in a study of blood T cell repertoires in COVID-19. Generated by immunoSEQ multiplex PCR, the TCRdb table keeps only in-frame clones and is missing some. This table has about 53,000 clones, roughly 88% appearing once. The sequenced sample consisted of peripheral blood. The receptors originated from an elderly man with acute or convalescent COVID-19. The CDR3 runs from the conserved cysteine through the conserved F or W. The D gene is left open where the match is weak. Not every row has a clone size; where given, it reads once, few, many or a size class.

CDR3aa: CASSLGGKGAQKLFF
CDR3nt: TGTGCCAGCAGCTTAGGCGGTAAAGGGGCCCAGAAACTGTTTTTT
v_gene: TRBV13
abundance: medium-sized
j_gene: TRBJ1-4
d_gene: -

CDR3aa: CAWSRTGGRQPQHF
CDR3nt: TGTGCCTGGAGCAGGACAGGGGGCCGGCAGCCCCAGCATTTT
v_gene: TRBV30
abundance: -
j_gene: TRBJ1-5
d_gene: TRBD1

CDR3aa: CASSIAGASYEQYF
CDR3nt: TGTGCCAGTAGTATTGCAGGGGCGAGCTACGAGCAGTACTTC
v_gene: TRBV19
abundance: -
j_gene: TRBJ2-7
d_gene: -

CDR3aa: CATSRDKSSSNQPQHF
CDR3nt: TGTGCCACCAGCAGGGACAAAAGTAGTAGCAATCAGCCCCAGCATTTT
v_gene: TRBV15
abundance: few
j_gene: TRBJ1-5
d_gene: -

CDR3aa: CASSTTGGSNQPQHF
CDR3nt: TGTGCCAGTAGTACCACAGGGGGGAGCAATCAGCCCCAGCATTTT
v_gene: TRBV19
abundance: -
j_gene: TRBJ1-5
d_gene: TRBD1

CDR3aa: CATSGGQGRGYTF
CDR3nt: TGTGCCACCAGTGGCGGACAGGGGCGTGGCTACACCTTC
v_gene: TRBV24-1
abundance: few
j_gene: TRBJ1-2
d_gene: TRBD1

CDR3aa: CATHTPDTQYF
CDR3nt: TGTGCCACCCACACGCCGGATACGCAGTATTTT
v_gene: TRBV6-5
abundance: few
j_gene: TRBJ2-3
d_gene: -

CDR3aa: CASSTGGRDEQFF
CDR3nt: TGTGCCAGCAGCACCGGGGGGCGGGATGAGCAGTTCTTC
v_gene: TRBV9
abundance: -
j_gene: TRBJ2-1
d_gene: -

CDR3aa: CASSIFRSSNTEAFF
CDR3nt: TGTGCCAGTAGTATTTTCAGATCATCGAACACTGAAGCTTTCTTT
v_gene: TRBV19
abundance: -
j_gene: TRBJ1-1
d_gene: -

CDR3aa: CASSITRRGNQPQHF
CDR3nt: TGTGCCAGTAGTATAACCCGGCGGGGGAATCAGCCCCAGCATTTT
v_gene: TRBV19
abundance: -
j_gene: TRBJ1-5
d_gene: -

CDR3aa: CASSTRYLTGTNEKLFF
CDR3nt: TGTGCCAGTAGTACCCGCTACCTGACAGGGACTAATGAAAAACTGTTTTTT
v_gene: TRBV19
abundance: -
j_gene: TRBJ1-4
d_gene: TRBD1

CDR3aa: CASSIGGLDYGYTF
CDR3nt: TGTGCCAGTAGTATCGGGGGGCTGGATTATGGCTACACCTTC
v_gene: TRBV19
abundance: -
j_gene: TRBJ1-2
d_gene: -

CDR3aa: CASSSARQGGNEQFF
CDR3nt: TGCGCCAGCAGCTCCGCTCGACAGGGTGGGAATGAGCAGTTCTTC
v_gene: TRBV5-1
abundance: -
j_gene: TRBJ2-1
d_gene: TRBD1

CDR3aa: CASSPRGRGPDGYTF
CDR3nt: TGTGCCAGCAGCCCACGTGGCAGGGGGCCGGATGGCTACACCTTC
v_gene: TRBV27
abundance: -
j_gene: TRBJ1-2
d_gene: TRBD1

CDR3aa: CASSPEGRRNTEAFF
CDR3nt: TGTGCCAGCAGCCCGGAGGGGAGGCGGAACACTGAAGCTTTCTTT
v_gene: TRBV6-6
abundance: -
j_gene: TRBJ1-1
d_gene: -

CDR3aa: CASSLVQAQMNTEAFF
CDR3nt: TGTGCCAGCAGCTTGGTTCAAGCTCAAATGAACACTGAAGCTTTCTTT
v_gene: TRBV7-2
abundance: -
j_gene: TRBJ1-1
d_gene: -

CDR3aa: CSARRVYGYTF
CDR3nt: TGCAGTGCTAGGAGGGTCTATGGCTACACCTTC
v_gene: TRBV20-1
abundance: -
j_gene: TRBJ1-2
d_gene: -

CDR3aa: CATVVTPNYGYTF
CDR3nt: TGTGCCACCGTTGTGACACCTAACTATGGCTACACCTTC
v_gene: TRBV2
abundance: -
j_gene: TRBJ1-2
d_gene: -

CDR3aa: CSVLDRGLGYGYTF
CDR3nt: TGCAGCGTCCTCGACAGGGGGCTAGGGTATGGCTACACCTTC
v_gene: TRBV29-1
abundance: -
j_gene: TRBJ1-2
d_gene: TRBD1

CDR3aa: CASSSGETGELFF
CDR3nt: TGTGCCAGCAGCTCGGGAGAGACAGGGGAGCTGTTTTTT
v_gene: TRBV5-4
abundance: -
j_gene: TRBJ2-2
d_gene: -

CDR3aa: CASSPGGQDEQFF
CDR3nt: TGCGCCAGCAGCCCGGGGGGGCAGGATGAGCAGTTCTTC
v_gene: TRBV4-3
abundance: -
j_gene: TRBJ2-1
d_gene: TRBD2

CDR3aa: CASSEVTGGETQYF
CDR3nt: TGTGCCAGCAGTGAAGTTACCGGGGGAGAGACCCAGTACTTC
v_gene: TRBV6-1
abundance: -
j_gene: TRBJ2-5
d_gene: -

CDR3aa: CASSKTSGTGTYEQYF
CDR3nt: TGTGCCAGCAGTAAGACTTCCGGGACAGGGACTTACGAGCAGTACTTC
v_gene: TRBV6-2/TRBV6-3
abundance: -
j_gene: TRBJ2-7
d_gene: TRBD1

CDR3aa: CASSLRQGVLDEQFF
CDR3nt: TGTGCCAGCAGCTTAAGACAGGGGGTACTCGATGAGCAGTTCTTC
v_gene: TRBV11-2
abundance: -
j_gene: TRBJ2-1
d_gene: TRBD1

CDR3aa: CASSYARGGFYEQYF
CDR3nt: TGTGCCAGCAGTTACGCCAGGGGTGGGTTCTACGAGCAGTACTTC
v_gene: TRBV6-2/TRBV6-3
abundance: -
j_gene: TRBJ2-7
d_gene: -

CDR3aa: CASRELQGINYGYTF
CDR3nt: TGTGCCAGCAGAGAATTACAGGGAATTAACTATGGCTACACCTTC
v_gene: TRBV2
abundance: -
j_gene: TRBJ1-2
d_gene: -

CDR3aa: CASSLEGVDTQYF
CDR3nt: TGCGCCAGCAGCTTGGAGGGGGTGGATACGCAGTATTTT
v_gene: TRBV5-1
abundance: -
j_gene: TRBJ2-3
d_gene: -

CDR3aa: CAISVQGPGETQYF
CDR3nt: TGTGCCATCAGTGTCCAGGGGCCGGGGGAGACCCAGTACTTC
v_gene: TRBV10-3
abundance: -
j_gene: TRBJ2-5
d_gene: -

CDR3aa: CASSLGGAGYEQYF
CDR3nt: TGTGCCAGCAGCTTAGGGGGCGCAGGCTACGAGCAGTACTTC
v_gene: TRBV11-3
abundance: -
j_gene: TRBJ2-7
d_gene: -

CDR3aa: CASSPGQGINTGELFF
CDR3nt: TGTGCCAGCAGCCCGGGACAGGGGATTAACACCGGGGAGCTGTTTTTT
v_gene: TRBV7-6
abundance: -
j_gene: TRBJ2-2
d_gene: TRBD1